These 22 T cell receptor beta chains were sequenced from one sample in a study of CD8 T cells in ankylosing spondylitis. TCRdb recomputed calls from the 5' RACE reads with MiXCR, one row per CDR3 protein. This sample carries over 150,000 distinct CDR3 sequences, 18% of them seen once, and the ten largest clones take 4.3%. The sequenced sample consisted of blood, either unsorted or a sorted T cell fraction (not recorded which). Receptor source: a male donor aged 5 to 29 with ankylosing spondylitis or in good health (not recorded which).

This clonotype has ten or more counts. This chain connects TRBV10-3 to TRBJ1-2, with D unresolved. Germline V gene data show CDR1 as ENHRY and CDR2 as SYGVKD. This CDR3 contains 13 residues. The ends were cut back, 3 bases at V and 2 bases at J, with 7 bases in the middle. Here the CDR3 DNA reads TGTGCCATCAGTGAACAGACAAACTATGGCTACACCTTC. Protein sequence: CAISEQTNYGYTF.

V and J are TRBV7-9 and TRBJ1-2; 10 bases agree with TRBD1. The CDR3 length is 14 residues. V was clipped by 4 bases and J by 8 bases; unmatched bases: 7. Germline assignment: CDR1 SEHNR and CDR2 FQNEAQ (reference sequence). The CDR3 here is CASSSPGQGPGYTF. Written as DNA, the CDR3 is TGTGCCAGCAGCTCTCCGGGACAGGGGCCGGGCTACACCTTC.

This clonotype has ten or more counts. The chain employs TRBV15 and TRBJ2-7; D is possibly TRBD1 (6 bases). CDR3 size: 15 residues. Between the trimmed V and J ends, which lost 0 bases and 3 bases, there was a span of 12 bases. Per the germline V gene, CDR1 is LNHNV and CDR2 is YYDKDF (reference sequence). CDR3 in DNA: TGTGCCACCAGCAGAGATCAAGGACAGAACTACGAGCAGTACTTC. It codes for CATSRDQGQNYEQYF.

The rearrangement links TRBV7-9 to TRBJ2-1; D is uncertain. V was pared by 6 bases and J by 8 bases, with 8 bases between. The CDR3 sequence is 11 residues long. Germline V gene sequence: CDR1 SEHNR, CDR2 FQNEAQ (reference sequence). The CDR3 is CASRGSDEQFF. The CDR3 coding sequence is TGTGCCAGCAGGGGGTCGGATGAGCAGTTCTTC. The variable domain in full, completed from reference TRBV7-9 and TRBJ2-1, reads DTGVSQNPRHKITKRGQNVTFRCDPISEHNRLYWYRQTLGQGPEFLTYFQNEAQLEKSRLLSDRFSAERPKGSFSTLEIQRTEQGDSAMYLCASRGSDEQFFGPGTRLTVL.

Ten or more counts support this clonotype. The chain employs TRBV11-3 and TRBJ2-5; D gene uncertain. This CDR3 contains 13 residues. The V gene's germline CDR1 is SGHNT and CDR2 YENEEA. Trimming removed 3 bases from V and 1 base from J, with 6 bases in between. The CDR3, as DNA: TGTGCCAGCAGCTTCTCAGTCCAAGAGACCCAGTACTTC. Translating it yields CASSFSVQETQYF.

At least ten counts were recorded for this clonotype. J is TRBJ1-2 and V is TRBV12-3 or TRBV12-4; D possibly corresponds to TRBD1 (6 bases). This CDR3 comprises 14 residues. V shed 5 bases and J shed 4 bases, with 14 bases lying between them. CDR3 residues: CASSATGFGYGYTF. CDR3 nucleotide sequence: TGTGCCAGCAGTGCTACAGGGTTCGGCTATGGCTACACCTTC.

This clonotype was recorded many times. The genes are TRBV3-1 and TRBJ2-2; 12 bases map to TRBD1. Per germline, CDR1 LGHDT and CDR2 YNNKEL (reference sequence). V shed 2 bases and J 4 bases; nucleotides not matched to a gene: 2. The CDR3 contains 16 residues. This CDR3 is CASSQQGQGATGELFF. The CDR3 nucleotides read TGTGCCAGCAGCCAACAGGGACAGGGGGCCACCGGGGAGCTGTTTTTT.

This clonotype was seen at least ten times. The V call is TRBV27, the J call TRBJ2-1, with 11 bases matching TRBD2. Trimming cost V 5 bases and J 8 bases; bases outside gene matches: 17. Germline-derived CDR1 and CDR2 are MNHEY and SMNVEV (reference sequence). The length of the CDR3 is 18 residues. This CDR3 is CASSPTGPSGRFLHEQFF. CDR3 nucleotide sequence: TGTGCCAGCAGTCCGACGGGCCCTAGCGGGAGGTTTCTTCATGAGCAGTTCTTC.

A word on this clonotype: This may come from a read error, since a much larger clone is one base off. The genes are TRBV5-1 and TRBJ2-1; D unclear. Per germline, CDR1 SGHRS and CDR2 YFSETQ. CDR3 length: 12 residues. V dropped 6 bases and J dropped 10 bases, with 14 bases sitting between them. The CDR3 DNA is TGCGCCAGCAACTCGCCCACTCGAGAGCAGTTCTTC. Translating gives CASNSPTREQFF.

This clonotype was seen many times. V usage is TRBV4-3 and J usage is TRBJ1-1; D may be TRBD1 (5 bases). V was pared by 0 bases and J by 3 bases, with 11 bases between. The germline V gene has CDR1 LGHNA and CDR2 YSLEER. The CDR3 consists of 15 residues. CDR3: CASSQDLGEDTEAFF. The CDR3 coding sequence is TGCGCCAGCAGCCAAGATTTGGGGGAAGACACTGAAGCTTTCTTT.

In this sample, this clonotype turned up many times. The chain joins TRBV5-1 to TRBJ1-2; TRBD1 might be the D (6 bases). Germline V lookup: CDR1 SGHRS, CDR2 YFSETQ. V was trimmed by 4 bases and J by 6 bases, leaving 19 bases between them. The CDR3 contains 15 residues. As DNA, the CDR3 is TGCGCCAGCAGCCATCCGGGACACCGGGCAGATGGCTACACCTTC. Encoded protein: CASSHPGHRADGYTF. The variable domain in full, completed from reference TRBV5-1 and TRBJ1-2, reads KAGVTQTPRYLIKTRGQQVTLSCSPISGHRSVSWYQQTPGQGLQFLFEYFSETQRNKGNFPGRFSGRQFSNSRSEMNVSTLELGDSALYLCASSHPGHRADGYTFGSGTRLTVV.

This clonotype was recorded at least ten times. The gene calls are TRBV5-1 and TRBJ2-1; a weak D match, TRBD2 (5 bases). Trimming removed 6 bases at V and 0 bases at J, with 10 bases between. The CDR3 consists of 14 residues. From germline, CDR1 is SGHRS and CDR2 YFSETQ. CDR3 region: CASTERTSYNEQFF. The CDR3 coding sequence is TGCGCCAGCACAGAGCGGACCTCCTACAATGAGCAGTTCTTC.

The rearrangement uses TRBV29-1 and TRBJ1-5, with D hard to call. Trimming removed 4 bases at V and 7 bases at J, with 11 bases between. CDR3 length: 12 residues. Germline values: CDR1 SQVTM, CDR2 ANQGSEA. For the CDR3, the DNA is TGCAGCGTTGGTGAGGATTTCCAGCCCCAGCATTTT. This encodes CSVGEDFQPQHF. Full variable domain (rest looked up from reference TRBV29-1 and TRBJ1-5): SAVISQKPSRDICQRGTSLTIQCQVDSQVTMMFWYRQQPGQSLTLIATANQGSEATYESGFVIDKFPISRPNLTFSTLTVSNMSPEDSSIYLCSVGEDFQPQHFGDGTRLSIL.

At least ten counts were recorded for this clonotype. V is TRBV6-2 or TRBV6-3 and J is TRBJ2-3; tentative D call: TRBD1 (6 bases). Trimming took 7 bases from V and 4 from J, leaving 12 bases between them. Per germline, CDR1 MNHEY and CDR2 SVGEGT. The CDR3 runs to 13 residues. Written as DNA, the CDR3 is TGTGCCAGCATCAATGAGGGGGCAGATACGCAGTATTTT. Translating gives CASINEGADTQYF.

This clonotype was observed at least ten times. The chain combines TRBV12-3 or TRBV12-4 with TRBJ1-5, with D possibly TRBD1 on 6 matching bases. This CDR3 region has 16 residues. Trimming took off 4 bases at V and 1 base at J, with 14 bases between the two ends. The DNA for the CDR3 is TGTGCCAGCAGTTCGAGGGGGGGGTTGAGCAATCAGCCCCAGCATTTT. Amino acids: CASSSRGGLSNQPQHF.

This clonotype has a count of ten or more. The DNA of the CDR3 is TGTGCCATCTCCCGGTCCGATAATTCACCCCTCCACTTT. Translation gives CAISRSDNSPLHF. The gene calls are TRBV12-3 or TRBV12-4 and TRBJ1-6, with unresolved D. With 10 bases removed from V and 5 bases from J, the gap between germline ends came to 12 bases. The CDR3 runs to 13 residues.

This clonotype has just a few counts. The chain is built from TRBV11-3 and TRBJ2-5, with 7 bases fitting TRBD1. The CDR3 contains 17 residues. CDR1 is SGHNT and CDR2 is YENEEA in the germline V gene. V dropped 1 base and J dropped 2; count of bases not matched to a gene: 10. The CDR3 DNA reads as TGTGCCAGCAGCTTAGGTAGGCCCGGGACAGAACAAGAGACCCAGTACTTC. This gives the protein CASSLGRPGTEQETQYF.

The V call is TRBV6-5, the J call TRBJ1-5, with a tentative D call TRBD1 (6 bases). Germline V gene lookup returns CDR1 MNHEY and CDR2 SVGAGI. CDR3 size: 14 residues. V was cut by 9 bases and J by 1 base, with 13 bases left in between. The CDR3 is CASRPGVSNQPQHF. The CDR3, as DNA: TGTGCCAGTAGACCAGGGGTGAGCAATCAGCCCCAGCATTTT.

This clonotype was seen many times. DNA for the CDR3: TGCAGTGCTAGAGATGTTCGACAGGGCACAGATACGCAGTATTTT. It codes for CSARDVRQGTDTQYF. The V and J genes are TRBV20-1 and TRBJ2-3; D perhaps matches TRBD1 (6 bases). The CDR3 loop spans 15 amino acids. CDR1 DFQATT and CDR2 SNEGSKA come from the germline V gene (reference sequence). The V end was cut by 0 bases, the J end by 1 base, with 11 bases between.

This clonotype has ten or more counts. V usage is TRBV18 and J usage is TRBJ2-1, with a tentative D call TRBD1 (5 bases). The germline gives CDR1 KGHSH, CDR2 LQKENI. Trimming removed 1 base from V and 7 bases from J, with 11 bases in between. The CDR3 covers 14 residues. Here the CDR3 reads CASSPQGRRNEQFF. The CDR3 DNA follows: TGTGCCAGCTCACCACAGGGGCGAAGAAATGAGCAGTTCTTC.

In its sample, this clonotype was seen a few times. V and J are TRBV18 and TRBJ2-1; 7 nucleotides align to TRBD1. Germline CDR1 KGHSH, CDR2 LQKENI. V lost 6 bases and J lost 2; bases outside the gene matches: 4. This CDR3 is 14 amino acids long. The CDR3 loop is CASSEGATYNEQFF. The CDR3, as DNA: TGTGCCAGCTCCGAGGGGGCCACCTACAATGAGCAGTTCTTC. The full variable domain, in which reference TRBV18 and TRBJ2-1 provide the parts outside the CDR3, is NAGVMQNPRHLVRRRGQEARLRCSPMKGHSHVYWYRQLPEEGLKFMVYLQKENIIDESGMPKERFSAEFPKEGPSILRIQQVVRGDSAAYFCASSEGATYNEQFFGPGTRLTVL.

Many counts were recorded for this clonotype. The chain recombines TRBV12-3 or TRBV12-4 with TRBJ2-6; D remains unclear. The V and J ends lost 1 base and 2 bases respectively, with 3 bases between them. This CDR3 has 14 amino acids. CDR3 region: CASSLVTGANVLTF. The CDR3 DNA follows: TGTGCCAGCAGTTTAGTGACTGGGGCCAACGTCCTGACTTTC.